The clone carrying this TCR beta chain came up a few times. The antigen is undetermined. This table comes from immunoSEQ multiplex PCR, and its TCRdb copy is limited to in-frame clones, with some not included. The table has around 92,000 clones, roughly 88% seen once; the top ten hold more than 1.4%. The record originates from a study of graft-versus-host responses after intestinal transplantation. Study-wide results and caveats: Early post-transplant declines in HvG were associated with peak levels of circulating GvH clones.

Trimming took 4 bases from V and 5 from J, leaving 5 bases between them. Germline V gene data show CDR1 as DFQATT and CDR2 as SNEGSKA (reference sequence). This CDR3 has 10 amino acids. This TCR was sampled from a human patient who received an intestinal transplant, so some T cells may come from the graft donor. The chain couples TRBV20-1 to TRBJ2-5; tentatively, D is TRBD1 (5 bases). Sample: PBMCs, taken 255 days after intestinal transplant. The CDR3 nucleotides read TGCAGTGCTACAGGGGAGACCCAGTACTTC. Protein: CSATGETQYF.